Listed here is a single TCR beta chain. No antigen is known for it. The authors ran the assay at deep level. TCRdb keeps only in-frame clones here, not all; method: immunoSEQ multiplex PCR. In the table there are hundreds of thousands of clones, 80% to 95% of which are singletons. These data originate in a study of shared clonotypes between healthy human individuals. Findings of the study overall: Incompleteness in sorted-subset sequencing, despite large depth, was shown by rarefaction.

CD45RO-negative CD8 cells positively selected for CCR7 made up the naive population, which excluded terminally differentiated effector memory CD45RA+ cells. The germline V gene has CDR1 SGDLS and CDR2 YYNGEE. The junction had 2 bases not matched to a gene; V was cut back by 2 bases and J by 7 bases. The CDR3 has 13 residues. The chain combines TRBV9 with TRBJ1-2; 10 bases align to TRBD1. The TCR comes from a man aged 30-40 years in good health. The sample comprised naive CD8+ T cells sorted from blood. Written as DNA, the CDR3 is TGTGCCAGCAGCGTGACAGGGGGCCCTGGCTACACCTTC. This sequence encodes CASSVTGGPGYTF.